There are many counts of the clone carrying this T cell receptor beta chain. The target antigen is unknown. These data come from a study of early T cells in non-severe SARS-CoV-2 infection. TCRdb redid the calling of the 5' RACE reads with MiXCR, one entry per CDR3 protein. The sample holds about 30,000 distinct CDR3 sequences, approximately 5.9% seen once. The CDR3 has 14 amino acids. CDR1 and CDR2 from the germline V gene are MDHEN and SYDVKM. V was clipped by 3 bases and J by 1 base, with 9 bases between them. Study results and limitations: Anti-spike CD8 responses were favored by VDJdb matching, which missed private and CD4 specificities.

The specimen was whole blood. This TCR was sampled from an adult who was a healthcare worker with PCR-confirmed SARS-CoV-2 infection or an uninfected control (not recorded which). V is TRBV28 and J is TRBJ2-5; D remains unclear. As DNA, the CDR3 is TGTGCCAGCAGTTTGAGCCAGACCCAAGAGACCCAGTACTTC. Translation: CASSLSQTQETQYF. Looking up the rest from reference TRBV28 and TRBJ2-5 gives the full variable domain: DVKVTQSSRYLVKRTGEKVFLECVQDMDHENMFWYRQDPGLGLRLIYFSYDVKMKEKGDIPEGYSVSREKKERFSLILESASTNQTSMYLCASSLSQTQETQYFGPGTRLLVL.